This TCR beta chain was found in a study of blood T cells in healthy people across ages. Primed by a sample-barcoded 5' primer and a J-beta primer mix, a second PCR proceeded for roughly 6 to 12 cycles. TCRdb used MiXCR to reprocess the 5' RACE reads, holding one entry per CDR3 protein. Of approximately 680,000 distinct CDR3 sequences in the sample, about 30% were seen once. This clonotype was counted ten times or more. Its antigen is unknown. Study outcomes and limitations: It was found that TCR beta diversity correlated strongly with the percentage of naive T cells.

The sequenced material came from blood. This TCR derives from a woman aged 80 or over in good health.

This chain's CDR3 is CASSLDWSGYNEQFF. The DNA for the CDR3 is TGTGCCAGCAGCTTAGATTGGAGCGGGTACAATGAGCAGTTCTTC. The V call is TRBV11-2, the J call TRBJ2-1, with D possibly being TRBD2 (6 bases). Trimming removed 0 bases at V and 4 bases at J, with 10 bases between. CDR1 is SGHAT, CDR2 FQNNGV, per germline. This CDR3 comprises 15 residues.